This T cell receptor beta chain is from a study of blood T cells in healthy people across ages (dated by TCRdb to between 2014 and 2017). About the investigation overall: In model experiments, roughly one uniquely barcoded TCR beta cDNA molecule per two T cells was captured by template switching. Using deep sequencing normalized with unique cDNA molecular identifiers, the study measured how TCR beta repertoire diversity changes with age. Donors were grouped into four age groups: young (average approximately 15 years), middle-aged (around 39), aged (around 60) and long-lived (about 90). Donors of different ages were randomly distributed across sequencing lanes to avoid experimental bias. Two additional independent replicas of 1 million unique cDNA reads from the same blood draw were analyzed for two donors (one aged 18 to 30 and one aged 80 or older). Here is what the overall study found, with its caveats: Because the CMV infection status of the donors was unknown, age-related changes in expanded clonotypes may potentially have been confounded. There was a strong correlation between observed TCR beta diversity and the percentage of naive T cells measured by flow cytometry. Compared with the aged group, the long-lived group had more naive CD4+ T cells, fewer expanded clones and increased TCR diversity, suggesting age selection. Conclusive comparison of naive and antigen-experienced compartments was prevented by the profiling of bulk unsorted PBMCs. Estimates of total diversity from one million sequenced T cells were regarded as lower bounds and underestimates. Observed TCR beta diversity per million T cells fell roughly linearly with age, and a significant reduction was already apparent by age about 43.

Donors were around 37 systemically healthy Caucasian individuals from Russia aged roughly 6 to 90 years. Approximately 11 milliliters of peripheral blood were drawn from each donor into EDTA-treated Vacutainer tubes. PBMCs were isolated by Ficoll-Paque density-gradient centrifugation, with at least 6 million obtained per sample. Trizol reagent was used to extract total RNA from the PBMCs, yielding at least 6 micrograms per sample. For every donor, flow cytometry on a PBMC aliquot measured the percentage of naive CD45RAhigh/CD27high T cells. CDR3 length: 13 amino acids, cysteine to phenylalanine. The DNA shown is the 39-base CDR3, in frame from base 1. Looking up the germline V gene yields CDR1 SQVTM and CDR2 ANQGSEA. The method was 5' RACE. This sample was sequenced with an Illumina HiSeq 2500. A second roughly 7 to 11 cycle PCR used a sample-barcoded 5' primer and a J-beta primer mix. A unique molecular identifier was introduced onto each TCR beta cDNA molecule by a template-switch 5' adaptor carrying 12 random nucleotides. Each sample yielded at least 3 million CDR3-containing paired-end reads. The Mint cDNA synthesis kit, primed by a TRBC-specific oligonucleotide, was used to synthesize first-strand cDNA from all RNA. All cDNA was treated with uracil-DNA glycosylase and then went through a first 18-cycle PCR with the universal primers M1SS and BC2_uni_R. Per the source publication's procedure: Each sample was normalized by randomly selecting 1 million high-quality reads, each carrying a distinct molecular identifier. Instead of being binned into consensus sequences, reads that shared molecular identifiers were thrown out. CDR3 identification, clonotype clustering and error correction used MiTCR with a Q25 quality threshold and the strictest error-elimination algorithm. A nonparametric unseen species model with Euler transformation was used to estimate a lower bound on total TCR beta diversity. In-frame beta chains were kept once TCRdb had trimmed the public reads at Q25 with fastp and called clones with MiXCR. Rows are combined by CDR3 protein, so each entry shows the most common genes and DNA. The V and J calls, along with clone size, are taken from TCRdb and not from the paper's own processing. This sample comprises 790,000 or so distinct CDR3 sequences, 46% of them detected only once. In total, the top ten clones hold 18% of the sample.

On this clonotype: Which antigen it targets is not known. This may stem from a read error, because a much larger clone lies one nucleotide away.

Sequencing used blood. The receptor was isolated from a man older than 75 in good health. Recombination linked TRBV29-1 to TRBJ2-1, with no D gene named confidently. The nucleotide sequence is given as TGCGGCGTTGATCAGGCCTCCTACAATGAGCAGTTCTTC. Its translation is CGVDQASYNEQFF.